A single sample gave rise to the 18 T cell receptor beta chains below, sequenced in a study of T cell responses to AZD1222 COVID-19 vaccine (dated by TCRdb to about 2021). The time point label corresponds to: about 28 days (+/-7) after the second vaccine dose. The library was prepared using the immunoSEQ multiplex PCR assay. TCRdb limited this immuneACCESS table to in-frame rearrangements with V and J called. A share of clones is missing; checked studies link under half to unresolved V genes, and the rest is unexplained. The sample table lists about 150,000 clones, 85% to 95% of them with a count of one. In total, the top ten clones hold roughly 1.6% of the sample. The sequencing here drew on peripheral blood, taken 28 days after the second AZD1222 dose. The receptors were sampled from an adult who received the AZD1222 COVID-19 vaccine.

The CDR3 DNA is TGTGCCAGCAGCCGTAGTCACGGCTATGGCTACACCTTC. This encodes CASSRSHGYGYTF. The chain has TRBV11-2 and TRBJ1-2; D remains ambiguous. V was pared by 5 bases and J by 4 bases, with 11 bases between. The germline gives CDR1 SGHAT, CDR2 FQNNGV. The CDR3 consists of 13 residues.

The rearrangement links TRBV24-1 to TRBJ1-1; D unclear. There are 11 residues in the CDR3. The germline V gene has CDR1 KGHDR and CDR2 SFDVKD. Between the trimmed V and J ends, which lost 3 bases and 12 bases, there was a span of 10 bases. DNA of the CDR3: TGTGCCACCAGTGATCGGGCCGAGACTTTCTTT. Translated: CATSDRAETFF.

The rearrangement links TRBV12-3 or TRBV12-4 to TRBJ1-1; D gene ambiguous. V was pared by 3 bases and J by 1 base, with 6 bases between. The CDR3 totals 13 residues. The CDR3 DNA reads TGTGCCAGCAGTTTTGACGGGAACACTGAAGCTTTCTTT. This translates into CASSFDGNTEAFF.

This clone is a singleton in its sample. The V gene is TRBV7-9, the J gene TRBJ1-4; D uncertain. V dropped 5 bases and J dropped 7 bases, with 11 bases sitting between them. The length of the CDR3 is 13 residues. Germline V CDR1 and CDR2: SEHNR, FQNEAQ (reference sequence). CDR3 coding DNA: TGTGCCAGCAGCCCACCGTCTGGTGAAAAACTGTTTTTT. Translating gives CASSPPSGEKLFF.

This chain joins TRBV12-3 or TRBV12-4 and TRBJ1-2; D gene ambiguous. V shed 2 bases and J shed 8 bases, with 6 bases lying between them. The CDR3 totals 11 residues. CDR3 residues: CASSLPRGYTF. The DNA of the CDR3 is TGTGCCAGCAGTTTACCCAGGGGCTACACCTTC.

The CDR3 protein is CASSLWEQQYF. Here the CDR3 DNA reads TGTGCCAGCAGTTTATGGGAACAGCAGTACTTC. The V call is TRBV28, the J call TRBJ2-7; D is unresolved. The CDR3 has 11 amino acids. Germline V gene lookup returns CDR1 MDHEN and CDR2 SYDVKM. Trimming left V 0 bases short and J 8 bases short, with 5 bases between.

The rearrangement joins TRBV7-8 to TRBJ2-7, with 8 bases identical to TRBD1. CDR1 SGHVS and CDR2 FQNEAQ come from the germline V gene. Unmatched junction bases numbered 11, after V lost 7 bases and J lost 3 bases. There are 15 residues in the CDR3. CDR3 protein: CASNSRDRPLYEQYF. The CDR3 DNA reads TGTGCCAGCAACTCCCGGGACAGGCCACTCTACGAGCAGTACTTC.

This clone came up once. The chain combines TRBV28 with TRBJ1-3; TRBD1 matches at 9 bases. The germline gives CDR1 MDHEN, CDR2 SYDVKM. This CDR3 spans 18 amino acids. J was trimmed by 0 bases and V by 7 bases; bases with no gene match: 13. The CDR3 DNA sequence: TGTGCCAGCAACGCGCCGGGACAGGGTCCTCCCTCTGGAAACACCATATATTTT. It codes for CASNAPGQGPPSGNTIYF.

J is TRBJ2-5 and V is TRBV14; either TRBD1 or TRBD2 may supply D (5 bases each). V was trimmed by 4 bases and J by 4 bases, leaving 13 bases between them. The V gene's germline CDR1 is SGHDN and CDR2 FVKESK. This CDR3 is 14 amino acids long. As DNA, the CDR3 is TGTGCCAGCAGCCTGTACGGTGGGGGAGAGACCCAGTACTTC. Residues: CASSLYGGGETQYF.

V usage is TRBV4-2 and J usage is TRBJ1-1; D call uncertain. Germline V lookup: CDR1 LGHNA, CDR2 YNFKEQ. This CDR3 contains 14 residues. V lost 3 bases, J lost 5 bases, and 13 bases lay in between. The DNA for the CDR3 is TGTGCCAGCAGCCAGTCGCACCGGGTAACTGAAGCTTTCTTT. It specifies CASSQSHRVTEAFF.

The V and J genes are TRBV6-5 and TRBJ2-7; 8 nucleotides line up with TRBD1. CDR3 size: 15 residues. With V trimmed by 6 bases and J by 2 bases, 9 bases remained unmatched. Germline V gene sequence: CDR1 MNHEY, CDR2 SVGAGI. DNA for the CDR3: TGTGCCAGCAGCGGCGGACAGGGAAAAGCCTACGAGCAGTACTTC. Protein product: CASSGGQGKAYEQYF.

Only one count was recorded for this clone. The rearrangement links TRBV5-8 to TRBJ1-4; D is ambiguous. Germline V gene data show CDR1 as SGHTS and CDR2 as YDEGEE. This CDR3 has 14 residues. Trimming took off 0 bases at V and 5 bases at J, with 8 bases between the two ends. The CDR3 DNA is TGTGCCAGCAGCTTGGAGGAGGACAATGAAAAACTGTTTTTT. Protein product: CASSLEEDNEKLFF.

J is TRBJ1-4 and V is TRBV5-1; D remains ambiguous. The CDR3 runs 13 residues. Germline lookup yields CDR1 SGHRS and CDR2 YFSETQ. Between the trimmed V and J ends, which lost 4 bases and 5 bases, there was a span of 9 bases. CDR3 nucleotide sequence: TGCGCCAGCAGCCAGGTACCGAATGAAAAACTGTTTTTT. The encoded protein is CASSQVPNEKLFF.

The chain joins TRBV6-5 to TRBJ1-1; D uncertain. The V end lost 5 bases, the J end lost 1 base, and 8 bases lay between the germline ends. This CDR3 comprises 13 residues. The germline CDR1 and CDR2 sequences are MNHEY and SVGAGI. This CDR3 is CASSTRENTEAFF. In DNA, the CDR3 is TGTGCCAGCAGTACGAGGGAGAACACTGAAGCTTTCTTT.

This clone was seen only once. The chain's CDR3 is CASSTGTGDLSNQPQHF. In nucleotides, the CDR3 is TGTGCCAGCAGCACCGGGACAGGGGATCTTTCCAATCAGCCCCAGCATTTT. The chain is built from TRBV5-8 and TRBJ1-5; 10 positions agree with TRBD1. Trimming cost V 4 bases and J 3 bases; bases outside gene matches: 10. This CDR3 is 17 amino acids long. Germline V gene data show CDR1 as SGHTS and CDR2 as YDEGEE.

The chain links TRBV3-1 (or the pseudogene TRBV3-2) to TRBJ1-2; D is possibly TRBD1 (6 bases). Germline loops: CDR1 LGHDT, CDR2 YNNKEL (reference sequence). V was clipped by 5 bases and J by 5 bases, with 9 bases between them. The CDR3 length is 12 residues. Written as DNA, the CDR3 is TGTGCCAGCAGCGCAGGGGAGTATGGCTACACCTTC. Residues: CASSAGEYGYTF.

The rearrangement uses TRBV9 and TRBJ2-2, with D unresolved. Trimming pared 2 bases from V and 5 bases from J, leaving 4 bases between. The CDR3 length is 12 residues. Germline CDR1 is SGDLS and CDR2 is YYNGEE. The DNA of the CDR3 is TGTGCCAGCAGCGTTGTGACCGGGGAGCTGTTTTTT. Protein product: CASSVVTGELFF.

V gene TRBV4-1 combines with J gene TRBJ1-4; TRBD1 matches 7 bases. Germline trimming cut 1 base from V and 5 bases from J; bases unmatched to any gene: 4. The CDR3 length is 15 residues. Germline CDR1 is MGHRA and CDR2 is YSYEKL. The CDR3 DNA reads TGCGCCAGCAGCCAAGCGGGGACAGTCAATGAAAAACTGTTTTTT. Protein product: CASSQAGTVNEKLFF.